What follows are 30 T cell receptor beta chains derived from one specimen sequenced in a study of human T cells and chemical hapten exposure (dated by TCRdb to about 2021). The library was produced with RACE. The instrument was a NextSeq 500. TCRdb reprocessed the public reads (quality trimming at Q25 with fastp, clone calling with MiXCR) and kept in-frame beta chains. Each CDR3 protein gets just one entry, which takes the most common genes and DNA from the rows behind it. The sample table contains 95,000 to 100,000 distinct CDR3 sequences; only one count was recorded for around 12% of them. The ten largest make up 2.1% of the sample. The time point label corresponds to: patch test 1, 2 weeks after DPC sensitization. This specimen's treatment or condition label, per the study, means: therapeutic diphenylcyclopropenone sensitization with weekly scalp DPC. Sample: whole blood, taken in connection with sensitization to the hapten diphenylcyclopropenone (DPC). All receptors derive from a woman aged 40 to 50 with alopecia areata. Some clones in this sample may be carry-over from other donors' samples.

This chain joins TRBV28 and TRBJ2-3, with 8 bases that match TRBD2. CDR1 and CDR2 from the germline V gene are MDHEN and SYDVKM. The CDR3 contains 14 residues. V trimming: 7 bases; J trimming: 5 bases; junction bases outside the gene matches: 8. CDR3 coding DNA: TGTGCCAGCATTCCAGCGGGAGCTGGAGATACGCAGTATTTT. It encodes CASIPAGAGDTQYF. Together with reference TRBV28 and TRBJ2-3, the CDR3 gives the full variable domain: DVKVTQSSRYLVKRTGEKVFLECVQDMDHENMFWYRQDPGLGLRLIYFSYDVKMKEKGDIPEGYSVSREKKERFSLILESASTNQTSMYLCASIPAGAGDTQYFGPGTRLTVL.

The CDR3 here is CASSKAGTSGSYEQYF. CDR3 coding DNA: TGTGCCAGCAGTAAGGCCGGGACTAGCGGGAGCTACGAGCAGTACTTC. The V call is TRBV28, the J call TRBJ2-7; 14 positions agree with TRBD2. Germline assignment: CDR1 MDHEN and CDR2 SYDVKM. The CDR3 is made up of 16 amino acids. V dropped 5 bases and J dropped 3; count of bases not matched to a gene: 6.

V usage is TRBV28 and J usage is TRBJ2-7, with TRBD1 identical over 10 bases. J lost 4 bases, V lost 3 bases, and 3 bases had no gene match. The CDR3 sequence is 14 residues long. Germline CDR1 and CDR2: MDHEN and SYDVKM. The CDR3 bases are TGTGCCAGCAGTTTGACAGGGGGCTTGTACGAGCAGTACTTC. Its protein is CASSLTGGLYEQYF.

The V and J genes are TRBV12-3 or TRBV12-4 and TRBJ2-1; D remains ambiguous. Trimming removed 0 bases from V and 2 bases from J, with 8 bases in between. The CDR3 covers 15 residues. CDR3 sequence (DNA): TGTGCCAGCAGTTTAGCAGGGCGGACCTACAATGAGCAGTTCTTC. It is translated as CASSLAGRTYNEQFF.

The chain is built from TRBV5-6 and TRBJ2-7, with D maybe TRBD1 (6 bases). CDR3 size: 14 residues. The V end was cut by 2 bases, the J end by 3 bases, with 12 bases between. Germline V CDR1 and CDR2: SGHDT, YYEEEE. The CDR3 DNA reads as TGTGCCAGCAGCTTCGGGACACCGAACTACGAGCAGTACTTC. This translates into CASSFGTPNYEQYF.

The V and J genes are TRBV19 and TRBJ1-5, with D possibly matching TRBD1 (6 bases). The CDR3 is made up of 15 amino acids. Germline loops: CDR1 LNHDA, CDR2 SQIVND (reference sequence). V was shortened by 7 bases and J by 4 bases, with 17 bases between the two germline ends. CDR3 loop: CASNPNRVANQPQHF. The CDR3 nucleotides are TGTGCCAGTAACCCCAACAGGGTAGCAAATCAGCCCCAGCATTTT.

Only a few counts were recorded for this clonotype. The chain couples TRBV30 to TRBJ2-3, with a possible D match to TRBD1 (6 bases). Per the germline V gene, CDR1 is GTSNPN and CDR2 is SVGIG (reference sequence). This CDR3 has 14 residues. The V gene lost 4 bases and the J gene lost 2 bases, with 13 bases spanning the gap. DNA of the CDR3: TGTGCCTGGAACGTGGGGACACTCACAGATACGCAGTATTTT. It is translated as CAWNVGTLTDTQYF.

This clonotype was seen more than once but under ten times. The chain recombines TRBV7-2 with TRBJ1-2; D remains unclear. Germline assignment: CDR1 SGHTA and CDR2 FQGNSA. The CDR3 totals 14 residues. With 1 base removed from V and 8 bases from J, the gap between germline ends came to 14 bases. CDR3 amino acids: CASSLEHAIGGYTF. CDR3 DNA sequence: TGTGCCAGCAGCTTAGAACACGCGATAGGAGGCTACACCTTC.

This clonotype was observed a single time. The chain joins TRBV24-1 to TRBJ2-1; D possibly corresponds to TRBD1 (5 bases). V lost 5 bases, J lost 1 base, and 14 bases lay in between. Looked up from germline, CDR1 is KGHDR and CDR2 is SFDVKD. This CDR3 contains 16 residues. The CDR3 nucleotides are TGTGCCACCAGTGCCACCAGGACATCTTCCTACAATGAGCAGTTCTTC. Translation gives CATSATRTSSYNEQFF.

This clonotype was counted only a few times. This rearrangement joins TRBV9 to TRBJ2-2, with 8 bases aligning to TRBD1. The germline CDR1 and CDR2 sequences are SGDLS and YYNGEE. The length of the CDR3 is 14 residues. V lost 6 bases to trimming and J lost 3 bases; unmatched junction nucleotides: 4. The CDR3 spells CASKGQGYTGELFF. CDR3 in DNA: TGTGCCAGCAAAGGACAGGGATACACCGGGGAGCTGTTTTTT.

This clonotype was detected only a few times. V and J are TRBV12-3 or TRBV12-4 and TRBJ1-5; maybe TRBD1 (6 bases). V lost 1 base and J lost 1, with 11 bases in between. The CDR3 extends over 16 amino acids. The CDR3 nucleotides read TGTGCCAGCAGTTTAGGGACAGTTCAAAGCAATCAGCCCCAGCATTTT. Protein sequence: CASSLGTVQSNQPQHF.

V is TRBV28 and J is TRBJ2-1, with a tentative D call TRBD1 (6 bases). In germline, CDR1 is MDHEN, CDR2 SYDVKM. The CDR3 runs 15 residues. Trimming stripped 3 bases from V and 3 bases from J, with 12 bases between. The CDR3 spells CASSFGGRNYNEQFF. CDR3 bases: TGTGCCAGCAGTTTTGGGGGCAGGAACTACAATGAGCAGTTCTTC. The entire variable domain, with the rest obtained from reference TRBV28 and TRBJ2-1, is as follows: DVKVTQSSRYLVKRTGEKVFLECVQDMDHENMFWYRQDPGLGLRLIYFSYDVKMKEKGDIPEGYSVSREKKERFSLILESASTNQTSMYLCASSFGGRNYNEQFFGPGTRLTVL.

This clonotype was seen only a few times. The chain couples TRBV3-1 to TRBJ2-7; tentative D call: TRBD1 (6 bases). This CDR3 is built from 15 residues. Germline V CDR1 and CDR2: LGHDT, YNNKEL (reference sequence). V was cut by 2 bases and J by 0 bases, with 11 bases left in between. The CDR3 sequence: CASSQQGRSSYEQYF. CDR3 DNA: TGTGCCAGCAGCCAACAGGGGCGATCCTCCTACGAGCAGTACTTC.

This clonotype has a handful of counts. The chain employs TRBV11-2 and TRBJ2-7; 7 nucleotides match TRBD2. CDR1 is SGHAT and CDR2 is FQNNGV in the germline V gene. V lost 5 bases to trimming and J lost 9 bases; unmatched junction nucleotides: 10. The CDR3 loop spans 13 amino acids. In DNA, the CDR3 is TGTGCCAGCAGCGTCGGACTAGGGCGGGGGCAGTACTTC. This gives the protein CASSVGLGRGQYF.

This clonotype has only a few counts. The chain uses TRBV6-2 or TRBV6-3 and TRBJ1-5; a weak D match, TRBD1 (6 bases). Germline V gene lookup returns CDR1 MNHEY and CDR2 SVGEGT. The CDR3 runs to 17 residues. Trimming left V 6 bases short and J 3 bases short, with 21 bases between. DNA for the CDR3: TGTGCCAGCAGCTACCACAGGGTCTGGTCCCCCAATCAGCCCCAGCATTTT. Translating it yields CASSYHRVWSPNQPQHF.

J is TRBJ1-1 and V is TRBV4-2; TRBD1 matches 7 bases. V lost 2 bases to trimming and J lost 7 bases; unmatched junction nucleotides: 7. Per the germline V gene, CDR1 is LGHNA and CDR2 is YNFKEQ. CDR3 size: 14 residues. CDR3: CASSQIFGTDEAFF. For the CDR3, the DNA is TGTGCCAGCAGCCAAATATTCGGGACAGATGAAGCTTTCTTT.

This clonotype was recorded many times. The rearrangement links TRBV6-5 to TRBJ1-4, with TRBD1 as a possible D gene (5 bases). Trimming left V 6 bases short and J 0 bases short, with 11 bases between. CDR1 is MNHEY and CDR2 is SVGAGI in the germline V gene. The CDR3 runs 15 residues. This chain's CDR3 is CASRPGAATNEKLFF. In DNA, the CDR3 is TGTGCCAGCAGACCTGGGGCGGCAACTAATGAAAAACTGTTTTTT.

The sample holds a few counts of this clonotype. The chain employs TRBV6-4 and TRBJ2-1, with TRBD1 matching over 8 bases. Trimming cost V 4 bases and J 5 bases; bases outside gene matches: 4. There are 14 residues in the CDR3. Germline CDR1 MRHNA, CDR2 SNTAGT. The CDR3 region has the DNA TGTGCCAGCAGTGTGGACAGGGCCAACAATGAGCAGTTCTTC. The encoded protein is CASSVDRANNEQFF.

Only a few counts were recorded for this clonotype. The chain recombines TRBV6-1 with TRBJ1-2; the match to TRBD1 covers 9 bases. Per the germline V gene, CDR1 is MNHNS and CDR2 is SASEGT. V lost 7 bases to trimming and J lost 2 bases; unmatched junction nucleotides: 8. The CDR3 extends over 15 amino acids. CDR3 residues: CASTKPGTGNYGYTF. Here the CDR3 DNA reads TGTGCCAGCACCAAACCCGGGACAGGGAACTATGGCTACACCTTC.

This clonotype was seen a handful of times. The V call is TRBV28, the J call TRBJ1-6; TRBD1 might be the D (5 bases). V was cut by 2 bases and J by 8 bases, with 16 bases left in between. The CDR3 extends over 16 amino acids. Looked up from germline, CDR1 is MDHEN and CDR2 is SYDVKM. In DNA form, the CDR3 reads TGTGCCAGCAGTTTACAAAAGGCAGGGTTTGATTCACCCCTCCACTTT. Protein sequence: CASSLQKAGFDSPLHF.

This clonotype has just a few counts. V is TRBV6-5 and J is TRBJ2-6, with D maybe TRBD1 (6 bases). This CDR3 has 15 residues. With 11 bases removed from V and 0 bases from J, the gap between germline ends came to 14 bases. CDR1 is MNHEY and CDR2 is SVGAGI in the germline V gene. CDR3 nucleotides: TGTGCCTCAGGGGCTATACGCTCTGGGGCCAACGTCCTGACTTTC. The encoded protein is CASGAIRSGANVLTF.

In its sample, this clonotype was seen a few times. The chain employs TRBV20-1 and TRBJ2-7; tentative D call: TRBD2 (6 bases). CDR1 DFQATT and CDR2 SNEGSKA come from the germline V gene (reference sequence). V was pared by 4 bases and J by 0 bases, with 13 bases between. The CDR3 has 14 residues. As DNA, the CDR3 is TGCAGTGCTACCCCAGCGGGCAGCTCCTACGAGCAGTACTTC. Protein: CSATPAGSSYEQYF.

This clonotype was recorded at least ten times. The CDR3 is CSARVETGVLQPQHF. The DNA of the CDR3 is TGCAGTGCTAGAGTCGAGACAGGGGTGTTACAGCCCCAGCATTTT. V usage is TRBV20-1 and J usage is TRBJ1-5, with TRBD1 identical over 8 bases. The J segment lost 7 bases and the V segment lost 1 base, leaving 9 bases of the junction unmatched. Germline V gives CDR1 DFQATT, CDR2 SNEGSKA (reference sequence). The CDR3 has 15 amino acids.

In this sample, this clonotype turned up a few times. The chain carries TRBV7-3 and TRBJ2-7; TRBD2 is a possible D gene (5 bases). This CDR3 has 17 residues. V shed 4 bases and J shed 0 bases, with 19 bases lying between them. Germline CDR1 reads SGHTA; CDR2 reads FQGTGA. The CDR3 region has the DNA TGTGCCAGCAGCTCCCGCGGGCCCTACCCTAGCTCCTACGAGCAGTACTTC. It yields the protein CASSSRGPYPSSYEQYF.

This clonotype was recorded a few times. CDR3 protein: CASSLEGQEYNEQFF. Written as DNA, the CDR3 is TGTGCCAGCAGCTTGGAGGGACAGGAGTACAATGAGCAGTTCTTC. The chain is built from TRBV5-5 and TRBJ2-1, with TRBD1 matching 8 bases. There are 15 residues in the CDR3. Per the germline V gene, CDR1 is SGHKS and CDR2 is YYEKEE (reference sequence). V was clipped by 0 bases and J by 4 bases; unmatched bases: 3.

The rearrangement joins TRBV20-1 to TRBJ2-4, with TRBD2 identical over 8 bases. J was trimmed by 0 bases and V by 0 bases; bases with no gene match: 10. The CDR3 contains 18 residues. In germline, CDR1 is DFQATT, CDR2 SNEGSKA (reference sequence). CDR3 loop: CSARDLLADSLAKNIQYF. CDR3 nucleotide sequence: TGCAGTGCTAGAGATTTACTAGCGGACTCACTAGCCAAAAACATTCAGTACTTC.

A few counts support this clonotype. V and J are TRBV4-3 and TRBJ1-2; D ambiguous. This CDR3 is 14 amino acids long. The germline V gene has CDR1 LGHNA and CDR2 YSLEER. The V end lost 0 bases, the J end lost 6 bases, and 11 bases lay between the germline ends. CDR3: CASSQERGSDGYTF. The CDR3, as DNA: TGCGCCAGCAGCCAAGAAAGAGGGAGTGATGGCTACACCTTC.

This clonotype occurred once. CDR3 in amino acids: CASSLSGRAPDTQYF. CDR3 bases: TGTGCCAGCAGCTTAAGCGGGAGGGCCCCAGATACGCAGTATTTT. V gene TRBV7-2 combines with J gene TRBJ2-3, with TRBD2 identical over 10 bases. The CDR3 sequence is 15 residues long. The junction had 3 bases not matched to a gene; V was cut back by 2 bases and J by 4 bases. The germline V gene has CDR1 SGHTA and CDR2 FQGNSA.

There are a few counts of this clonotype. The rearrangement uses TRBV28 and TRBJ2-3, with 7 bases aligning to TRBD2. With V trimmed by 8 bases and J by 1 base, 6 bases remained unmatched. From germline, CDR1 is MDHEN and CDR2 SYDVKM. This CDR3 spans 14 amino acids. The DNA of the CDR3 is TGTGCCAGCGCCCTCAGCGGGGGCACAGATACGCAGTATTTT. Translating gives CASALSGGTDTQYF. Full variable domain (remainder filled in from reference TRBV28 and TRBJ2-3): DVKVTQSSRYLVKRTGEKVFLECVQDMDHENMFWYRQDPGLGLRLIYFSYDVKMKEKGDIPEGYSVSREKKERFSLILESASTNQTSMYLCASALSGGTDTQYFGPGTRLTVL.

In this sample, this clonotype turned up a few times. The chain has TRBV18 and TRBJ1-2; D is uncertain. Germline V gene lookup returns CDR1 KGHSH and CDR2 LQKENI. The V end lost 6 bases, the J end lost 1 base, and 12 bases lay between the germline ends. The CDR3 is 14 residues long. The CDR3 region has the DNA TGTGCCAGCTCGCCGTCGGACGGTAACTATGGCTACACCTTC. This encodes CASSPSDGNYGYTF.